The clone carrying this T cell receptor (beta chain) was seen many times. This entry comes from a study of regulatory T cells in long-lasting Graves disease. In building TCR beta libraries, iRepertoire HTBI primers were used together with Arm-PCR of CDR3 regions. One entry per CDR3 protein, called by TCRdb with MiXCR from the multiplex PCR reads. The data contain 380,000 or so distinct CDR3 sequences, 15% to 20% of them singletons. There are 15 residues in the CDR3. V was clipped by 6 bases and J by 2 bases; unmatched bases: 9. Germline CDR1 MNHNS, CDR2 SASEGT. As for time point: newly diagnosed GD, antithyroid drugs for less than 3 months. Extracted RNA from PBMCs served as the source of the TCR library. The sample was also linked to a second study, of T cells in Graves' hyperthyroidism and ophthalmopathy.

V usage is TRBV6-1 and J usage is TRBJ2-7; TRBD2 aligns across 8 bases. Here the sequenced sample was peripheral blood mononuclear cells (PBMCs), taken at new diagnosis, from a patient treated with antithyroid drugs. The sequence was collected from a woman between 18 and 29 years old with Graves disease. CDR3: CASRAGGGETYEQYF. Written as DNA, the CDR3 is TGTGCCAGCAGAGCCGGGGGGGGGGAAACCTACGAGCAGTACTTC.